Following are 21 T cell receptor beta chains from one sample sequenced in a study of molecular identifiers for immune sequencing clone quantification. TCRdb called the PCR reads again in MiXCR, with one record for every CDR3 protein. The sample lists about 10,000 distinct CDR3 sequences, 19% seen once, with around 1.8% in the top ten. The material sequenced was naive CD8+ T cells from blood, with Jurkat cell RNA spiked in. The sample's subset: FACS-sorted CD8+CD4-CCR7+CD45RA+ naive T cells. These receptors all come from a human donor in good health. Some libraries in this study had Jurkat cell RNA spiked in.

This clonotype was counted only a few times. The rearrangement joins TRBV13 to TRBJ2-2; unclear D gene. Trimming removed 5 bases from V and 4 bases from J, with 11 bases in between. Looked up from germline, CDR1 is PRHDT and CDR2 is FYEKMQ (reference sequence). The CDR3 totals 14 residues. The CDR3 is CASSLDSPTGELFF. In DNA, the CDR3 is TGTGCCAGCAGCCTCGACTCGCCCACCGGGGAGCTGTTTTTT.

This clonotype was counted many times. J is TRBJ2-6 and V is TRBV27, with D unclear. This CDR3 contains 15 residues. The germline gives CDR1 MNHEY, CDR2 SMNVEV (reference sequence). V gave up 11 bases and J gave up 0 bases, with 14 bases separating them. The CDR3 is CAGHLCCSGANVLTF. CDR3 in DNA: TGTGCCGGCCATCTATGTTGCTCTGGGGCCAACGTCCTGACTTTC.

The chain combines TRBV20-1 with TRBJ2-5; the D gene is possibly TRBD2 (6 bases). Deletions cut 1 base from V and 1 base from J, with 13 bases between. Germline CDR1 and CDR2: DFQATT and SNEGSKA (reference sequence). There are 15 residues in the CDR3. CDR3: CSARGRAGIQETQYF. CDR3 nucleotide sequence: TGCAGTGCTAGAGGGAGGGCGGGCATCCAAGAGACCCAGTACTTC.

With respect to this clonotype: A read error may explain this, as a much larger clone is one base away. This sequence joins TRBV27 and TRBJ1-5, with D perhaps TRBD1 (5 bases). The CDR3 spans 16 residues. CDR1 MNHEY and CDR2 SMNVEV come from the germline V gene (reference sequence). CDR3 region: CASGLKGPLSNQPQHF. The CDR3 DNA is TGTGCCAGCGGTTTAAAGGGACCCCTTAGCAATCAGCCCCAGCATTTT.

This clonotype was seen ten or more times. The rearrangement links TRBV19 to TRBJ1-5; D unclear. The CDR3 spans 13 residues. V shed 8 bases and J shed 5 bases, with 13 bases lying between them. Germline V lookup: CDR1 LNHDA, CDR2 SQIVND (reference sequence). The CDR3 bases are TGTGCCAGTGGAGAAGGGTGGTATCAGCCCCAGCATTTT. Protein: CASGEGWYQPQHF.

By share, this clonotype counts as medium-sized. The chain is built from TRBV5-6 and TRBJ2-3; unclear D gene. Germline V gene data show CDR1 as SGHDT and CDR2 as YYEEEE. The CDR3 has 17 amino acids. The V end was cut by 3 bases, the J end by 2 bases, with 19 bases between. The CDR3, as DNA: TGTGCCAGCAGCTCGAGCCGAGAAGGGCCCTTCACAGATACGCAGTATTTT. Amino acid sequence: CASSSSREGPFTDTQYF. The full variable domain, its missing parts supplied by reference TRBV5-6 and TRBJ2-3, is DAGVTQSPTHLIKTRGQQVTLRCSPKSGHDTVSWYQQALGQGPQFIFQYYEEEERQRGNFPDRFSGHQFPNYSSELNVNALLLGDSALYLCASSSSREGPFTDTQYFGPGTRLTVL.

This clonotype appeared many times. This sequence joins TRBV2 and TRBJ1-2; no reliable D call. With 2 bases removed from V and 0 bases from J, the gap between germline ends came to 10 bases. This CDR3 has 15 amino acids. Germline-derived CDR1 and CDR2 are SNHLY and FYNNEI. The CDR3 DNA follows: TGTGCCAGCAGTGAAACGGTCGGTTCTAACTATGGCTACACCTTC. It codes for CASSETVGSNYGYTF.

CDR3 sequence reads: CASSQPPGRNNEQFF. For the CDR3, the DNA is TGTGCCAGCAGCCAGCCTCCGGGACGCAACAATGAGCAGTTCTTC. The genes are TRBV27 and TRBJ2-1; D possibly matches TRBD1 or TRBD2 (5 bases each). The CDR3 sequence is 15 residues long. Germline V gene data show CDR1 as MNHEY and CDR2 as SMNVEV (reference sequence). Trimming cost V 6 bases and J 5 bases, with 17 bases left between them.

This clonotype is labeled medium-sized. This chain links TRBV20-1 with TRBJ2-3; 14 bases are shared with TRBD2. CDR1 DFQATT and CDR2 SNEGSKA come from the germline V gene (reference sequence). CDR3 size: 16 residues. V dropped 4 bases and J dropped 5; count of bases not matched to a gene: 8. The CDR3 here is CSAKGTSGSFVDTQYF. The CDR3 nucleotides read TGCAGTGCTAAAGGGACTAGCGGGAGCTTTGTAGATACGCAGTATTTT.

This clonotype is deemed medium-sized. The chain has TRBV27 and TRBJ2-3; D uncertain. Looked up from germline, CDR1 is MNHEY and CDR2 is SMNVEV (reference sequence). CDR3 size: 12 residues. Trimming shortened V by 4 bases and J by 5 bases, and 7 bases separated the two germline ends. The CDR3 sequence: CASSSPGDTQYF. CDR3 coding DNA: TGTGCCAGCAGTTCCCCTGGAGATACGCAGTATTTT.

V gene TRBV6-6 combines with J gene TRBJ2-1; 7 nucleotides align to TRBD2. Germline loops: CDR1 MNHNY, CDR2 SVGAGI (reference sequence). CDR3 length: 19 residues. V was clipped by 0 bases and J by 2 bases; unmatched bases: 13. In nucleotides, the CDR3 is TGTGCCAGCAGTTACTCTCTAGCGGAGGACCCCAAGACCTACAATGAGCAGTTCTTC. Protein product: CASSYSLAEDPKTYNEQFF.

This clonotype was seen a few times. This chain uses TRBV4-2 with TRBJ2-1; a possible D gene is TRBD1 (6 bases). The CDR3 is 12 residues long. Trimming removed 4 bases at V and 7 bases at J, with 8 bases between. Germline V gene sequence: CDR1 LGHNA, CDR2 YNFKEQ. CDR3 DNA: TGTGCCAGCAGCCTAGGGGGAAATGAGCAGTTCTTC. Protein product: CASSLGGNEQFF.

A remark on this clonotype: An end of the junction differs from the germline gene, which may be a read error. The chain carries TRBV19 and TRBJ2-7; the D call may be TRBD1 or TRBD2 (5 bases each). This CDR3 has 13 residues. Germline V CDR1 and CDR2: LNHDA, SQIVND (reference sequence). The DNA for the CDR3 is TGTGCCAGTGGTCCTGGGACCGCCTACGTGCAGTACTTC. This translates into CASGPGTAYVQYF.

The V call is TRBV5-6, the J call TRBJ2-3; D might be TRBD2 (6 bases). CDR1 is SGHDT and CDR2 is YYEEEE in the germline V gene. CDR3 size: 12 residues. V was trimmed by 7 bases and J by 5 bases, leaving 11 bases between them. The CDR3 nucleotides are TGTGCCAGCCGGGGGAGAGGAGATACGCAGTATTTT. Translated, it gives CASRGRGDTQYF. Supplemented by reference TRBV5-6 and TRBJ2-3, the full variable domain reads DAGVTQSPTHLIKTRGQQVTLRCSPKSGHDTVSWYQQALGQGPQFIFQYYEEEERQRGNFPDRFSGHQFPNYSSELNVNALLLGDSALYLCASRGRGDTQYFGPGTRLTVL.

Relative to its sample, this clonotype is medium-sized. The V and J genes are TRBV5-5 and TRBJ1-5; TRBD1 is a possible D gene (6 bases). Trimming removed 3 bases at V and 3 bases at J, with 16 bases between. There are 16 residues in the CDR3. CDR1 and CDR2 from the germline V gene are SGHKS and YYEKEE (reference sequence). The CDR3 DNA reads TGTGCCAGCAGCTCCCAGCCAGGGGCAGACAATCAGCCCCAGCATTTT. Its protein is CASSSQPGADNQPQHF. The full variable domain, its missing parts supplied by reference TRBV5-5 and TRBJ1-5, is DAGVTQSPTHLIKTRGQQVTLRCSPISGHKSVSWYQQVLGQGPQFIFQYYEKEERGRGNFPDRFSARQFPNYSSELNVNALLLGDSALYLCASSSQPGADNQPQHFGDGTRLSIL.

The J gene is TRBJ2-7, the V gene TRBV29-1; perhaps TRBD1 as D (6 bases). Trimming took 6 bases from V and 2 from J, leaving 14 bases between them. The CDR3 has 13 residues. Germline CDR1 is SQVTM and CDR2 is ANQGSEA. CDR3 loop: CSVGTRLAYEQYF. As DNA, the CDR3 is TGCAGCGTCGGGACACGTCTGGCCTACGAGCAGTACTTC.

Sample share makes this clonotype medium-sized. V is TRBV13 and J is TRBJ2-2; no definite D call. The germline V gene encodes CDR1 PRHDT and CDR2 FYEKMQ (reference sequence). V was cut by 1 base and J by 2 bases, with 17 bases left in between. This CDR3 spans 18 amino acids. The CDR3 sequence is CASSLDPPQRANTGELFF. CDR3 sequence (DNA): TGTGCCAGCAGCTTAGATCCCCCCCAAAGGGCTAACACCGGGGAGCTGTTTTTT.

This clonotype was counted at least ten times. The gene calls are TRBV4-1 and TRBJ2-7, with TRBD2 identical over 9 bases. V lost 4 bases and J lost 6; bases outside the gene matches: 7. Germline values: CDR1 MGHRA, CDR2 YSYEKL. This CDR3 has 14 residues. The CDR3 sequence is CASSRGSGSPEQYF. Here the CDR3 DNA reads TGCGCCAGCAGCCGGGGTAGCGGGAGCCCCGAGCAGTACTTC.

Many counts were recorded for this clonotype. This rearrangement joins TRBV19 to TRBJ1-2; 9 bases are shared with TRBD1. V shed 7 bases and J 6 bases; nucleotides not matched to a gene: 6. The V gene's germline CDR1 is LNHDA and CDR2 SQIVND (reference sequence). This CDR3 is built from 13 residues. CDR3: CASTLDRGNGYTF. CDR3 coding DNA: TGTGCCAGTACCCTGGACAGGGGAAATGGCTACACCTTC.

Notes on this clonotype: A single base separates this from a much larger clone, so it may be a read error. The CDR3 end shows no conserved phenylalanine or tryptophan, and so a read error is likely. V and J are TRBV20-1 and TRBJ2-7; TRBD2 might be the D (5 bases). Germline CDR1 reads DFQATT; CDR2 reads SNEGSKA (reference sequence). This CDR3 comprises 13 residues. The V end lost 6 bases, the J end lost 2 bases, and 14 bases lay between the germline ends. Here the CDR3 reads CSAISRGTYEQYS. The CDR3 DNA is TGCAGTGCCATCTCCCGGGGTACCTACGAGCAGTACTCC.

This clonotype is termed medium-sized. An end of the junction does not agree with germline; a read error may underlie this. V is TRBV23-1 and J is TRBJ2-6; weak D call: TRBD2 (5 bases). TRBV23-1 is placed among ORFs of uncertain function. CDR3 size: 15 residues. CDR3: CAGRRLSPGANVLTF. CDR3 bases: TGCGCCGGCAGGCGACTATCCCCTGGGGCCAACGTCCTGACTTTC.